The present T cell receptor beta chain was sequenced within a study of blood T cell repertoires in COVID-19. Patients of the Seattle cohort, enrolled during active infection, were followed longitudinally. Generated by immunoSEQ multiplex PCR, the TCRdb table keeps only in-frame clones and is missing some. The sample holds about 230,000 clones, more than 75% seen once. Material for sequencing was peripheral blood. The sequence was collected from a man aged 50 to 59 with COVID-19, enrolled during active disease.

CDR3: CASSYGGYYRDTEAFF. CDR3 in DNA: TGTGCCAGCAGTTACGGCGGCTACTATCGGGACACTGAAGCTTTCTTT. The chain recombines TRBV6-2 or TRBV6-3 with TRBJ1-1; D is unclear. The length of the CDR3 is 16 residues. The germline V and J ends were trimmed by 2 bases and 3 bases, with 16 bases remaining between them. Germline assignment: CDR1 MNHEY and CDR2 SVGEGT.